This T cell receptor (beta chain) emerged from a study of T-cell memory formation after mild COVID-19. Researchers used 5'RACE with constant-segment primers to make TCR alpha and TCR beta cDNA libraries that carry sample barcodes and UMIs. TCRdb fed the 5' RACE reads into MiXCR, producing one record per CDR3 protein. Of around 340,000 distinct CDR3 sequences listed, 10% to 15% are singletons. This clonotype was recorded a few times. Antigen specificity is unknown. Notes on the study in general: Clones which contracted sat mainly in CM and EM if CD4+, and in EMRA if CD8+. Several responding clones turned up in pre-infection memory, indicating that cross-reactive memory may have taken part. Researchers could not confirm that second-wave clones peaking on day 37 targeted SARS-CoV-2.

The sequence came from a man younger than 35 who had mild COVID-19 (a few samples of this study predate the infection). Cell type and time point are not known. Sequencing input: PBMCs or a T cell subset sorted from them (not recorded which).

The CDR3 is CASSLRPHTEAFF. CDR3 bases: TGTGCCAGCAGCCTCCGGCCCCACACTGAAGCTTTCTTT. This chain connects TRBV6-6 to TRBJ1-1; D ambiguous. The CDR3 is 13 residues long. The ends were cut back, 6 bases at V and 3 bases at J, with 11 bases in the middle. Per the germline V gene, CDR1 is MNHNY and CDR2 is SVGAGI (reference sequence).